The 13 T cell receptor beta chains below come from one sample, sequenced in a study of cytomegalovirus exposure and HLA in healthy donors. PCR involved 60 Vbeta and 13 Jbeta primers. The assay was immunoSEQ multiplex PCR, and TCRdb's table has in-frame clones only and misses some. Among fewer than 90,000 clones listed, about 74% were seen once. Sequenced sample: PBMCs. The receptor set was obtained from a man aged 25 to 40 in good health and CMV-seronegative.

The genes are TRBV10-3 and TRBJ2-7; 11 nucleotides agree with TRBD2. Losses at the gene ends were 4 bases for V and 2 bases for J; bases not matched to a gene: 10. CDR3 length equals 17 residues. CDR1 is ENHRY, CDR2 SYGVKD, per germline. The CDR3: CAISVITGLAVAYEQYF. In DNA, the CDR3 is TGTGCCATCAGTGTAATTACGGGACTAGCGGTTGCCTACGAGCAGTACTTC.

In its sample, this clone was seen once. CDR3 residues: CASSRQRHSRNNEKLFF. As DNA, the CDR3 is TGTGCCAGTAGTCGACAGAGACATAGTCGAAATAATGAAAAACTGTTTTTT. This sequence joins TRBV19 and TRBJ1-4; D possibly corresponds to TRBD1 (5 bases). Trimming took 5 bases from V and 4 from J, leaving 20 bases between them. The CDR3 is 17 residues long. Germline CDR1 and CDR2: LNHDA and SQIVND (reference sequence).

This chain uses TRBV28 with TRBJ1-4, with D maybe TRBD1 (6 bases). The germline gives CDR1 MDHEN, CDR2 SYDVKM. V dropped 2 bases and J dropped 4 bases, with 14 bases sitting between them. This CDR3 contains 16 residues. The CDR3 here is CASSLGGRGGNEKLFF. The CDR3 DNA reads TGTGCCAGCAGTTTAGGGGGACGAGGGGGTAATGAAAAACTGTTTTTT.

The CDR3 DNA reads as TGTGCCAGCAGTTTCAGGGACTATGGCTACACCTTC. Residues: CASSFRDYGYTF. This rearrangement joins TRBV28 to TRBJ1-2, with a tentative D call TRBD1 (5 bases). Germline-derived CDR1 and CDR2 are MDHEN and SYDVKM. The CDR3 contains 12 residues. V lost 3 bases to trimming and J lost 3 bases, with 5 bases between them.

For the CDR3, the DNA is TGTGCCACCAGCAGAGAGGGAACCAAAACGGCGGGAGGTCGCTCCTACAATGAGCAGTTCTTC. It encodes CATSREGTKTAGGRSYNEQFF. This chain uses TRBV15 with TRBJ2-1; TRBD2 matches 8 bases. CDR3 size: 21 residues. V dropped 0 bases and J dropped 0; count of bases not matched to a gene: 16. The germline V gene has CDR1 LNHNV and CDR2 YYDKDF (reference sequence).

The chain's CDR3 is CASSRTSGTGETQYF. As DNA, the CDR3 is TGTGCCAGCAGCAGGACTAGCGGGACGGGAGAGACCCAGTACTTC. V gene TRBV2 combines with J gene TRBJ2-5; 12 bases are shared with TRBD2. With 6 bases clipped from V and 4 bases from J, the junction kept 6 bases outside the gene matches. Per the germline V gene, CDR1 is SNHLY and CDR2 is FYNNEI. This CDR3 is built from 15 residues.

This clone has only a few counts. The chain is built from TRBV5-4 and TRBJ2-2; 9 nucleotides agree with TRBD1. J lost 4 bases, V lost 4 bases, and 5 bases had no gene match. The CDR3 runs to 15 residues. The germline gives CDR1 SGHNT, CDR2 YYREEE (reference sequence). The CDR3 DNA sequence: TGTGCCAGCAGCGGCCGGGACAGGGCCACCGGGGAGCTGTTTTTT. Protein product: CASSGRDRATGELFF.

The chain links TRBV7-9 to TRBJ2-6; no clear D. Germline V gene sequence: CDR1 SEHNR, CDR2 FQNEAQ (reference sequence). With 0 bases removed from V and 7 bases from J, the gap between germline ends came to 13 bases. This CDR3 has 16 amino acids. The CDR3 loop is CASSLAAVWSANVLTF. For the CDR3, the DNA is TGTGCCAGCAGCTTAGCGGCAGTTTGGTCTGCCAACGTCCTGACTTTC.

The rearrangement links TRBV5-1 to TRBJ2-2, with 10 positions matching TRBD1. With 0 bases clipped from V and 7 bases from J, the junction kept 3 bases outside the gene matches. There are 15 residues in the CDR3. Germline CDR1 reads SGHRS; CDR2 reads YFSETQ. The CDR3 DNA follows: TGCGCCAGCAGCTTGGGGGACAGGGGTCACGGGGAGCTGTTTTTT. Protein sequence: CASSLGDRGHGELFF.

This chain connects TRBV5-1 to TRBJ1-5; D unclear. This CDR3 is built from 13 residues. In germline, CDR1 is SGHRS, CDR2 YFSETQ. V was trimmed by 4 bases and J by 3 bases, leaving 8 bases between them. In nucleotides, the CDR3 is TGCGCCAGCAGCCCTAACCCCAATCAGCCCCAGCATTTT. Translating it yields CASSPNPNQPQHF.

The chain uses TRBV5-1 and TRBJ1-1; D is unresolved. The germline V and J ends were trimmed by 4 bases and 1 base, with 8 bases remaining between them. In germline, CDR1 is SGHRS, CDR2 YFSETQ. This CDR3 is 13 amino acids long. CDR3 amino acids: CASSIQENTEAFF. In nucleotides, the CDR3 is TGCGCCAGCAGCATCCAGGAGAACACTGAAGCTTTCTTT.

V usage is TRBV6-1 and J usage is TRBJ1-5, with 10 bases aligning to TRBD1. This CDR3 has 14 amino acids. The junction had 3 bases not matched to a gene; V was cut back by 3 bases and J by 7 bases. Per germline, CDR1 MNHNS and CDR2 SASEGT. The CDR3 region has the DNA TGTGCCAGCAGTGATGGGGACAGGGGCCAGCCCCAGCATTTT. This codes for CASSDGDRGQPQHF.

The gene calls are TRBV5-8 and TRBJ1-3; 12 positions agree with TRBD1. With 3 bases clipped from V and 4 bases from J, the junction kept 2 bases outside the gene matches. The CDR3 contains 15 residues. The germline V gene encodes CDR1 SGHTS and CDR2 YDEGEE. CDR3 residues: CASSWDRGQGNTIYF. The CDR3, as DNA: TGTGCCAGCAGCTGGGACAGGGGGCAGGGAAACACCATATATTTT.